A single sample is the source of the 28 T cell receptor beta chains below, sequenced in a study of beta chain features in type 1 diabetes. Findings and limits, study-wide: Among patients with Type 1 diabetes, TCRB CDR3s were moderately but significantly shorter in every one of the four CD4+ subsets.

Expressed TCRB transcripts were sequenced after all isolated RNA was converted to cDNA. TCRdb's copy holds only in-frame clones and misses some; the assay was immunoSEQ multiplex PCR. The profile shows 41,000 or so clones, 65% to 70% of them singletons. These TCRs' antigens remain unknown. Specimen: Tregs from blood. The receptors were sampled from a young man with type 1 diabetes. Some clones in this sample may be carry-over from other donors' samples.

The V and J genes are TRBV7-9 and TRBJ2-2; a possible D gene is TRBD1 (6 bases). Germline values: CDR1 SEHNR, CDR2 FQNEAQ (reference sequence). This CDR3 spans 13 amino acids. Trimming left V 6 bases short and J 4 bases short, with 9 bases between. CDR3 DNA sequence: TGTGCCAGCAGGATGGACAGCACCGGGGAGCTGTTTTTT. This sequence encodes CASRMDSTGELFF. Variable domain in full (rest from reference TRBV7-9 and TRBJ2-2): DTGVSQNPRHKITKRGQNVTFRCDPISEHNRLYWYRQTLGQGPEFLTYFQNEAQLEKSRLLSDRFSAERPKGSFSTLEIQRTEQGDSAMYLCASRMDSTGELFFGEGSRLTVL.

This chain connects TRBV7-9 to TRBJ2-2, with D possibly being TRBD2 (6 bases). The germline V gene encodes CDR1 SEHNR and CDR2 FQNEAQ (reference sequence). The V and J ends lost 2 bases and 8 bases respectively, with 9 bases between them. The CDR3 runs to 13 residues. For the CDR3, the DNA is TGTGCCAGCAGCTTATCGGGGGAAGGGGAGCTGTTTTTT. It encodes CASSLSGEGELFF. The whole variable domain, remainder taken from reference TRBV7-9 and TRBJ2-2, is DTGVSQNPRHKITKRGQNVTFRCDPISEHNRLYWYRQTLGQGPEFLTYFQNEAQLEKSRLLSDRFSAERPKGSFSTLEIQRTEQGDSAMYLCASSLSGEGELFFGEGSRLTVL.

This clone was detected only once. The chain uses TRBV6-7 and TRBJ2-1, with a weak D call TRBD1 (6 bases). TRBV6-7 has ORF status, its function being uncertain. This CDR3 has 13 amino acids. The V end was cut by 4 bases, the J end by 6 bases, with 10 bases between. The CDR3 here is CASSFRTVNEQFF. DNA of the CDR3: TGTGCCAGCAGTTTCCGGACAGTCAATGAGCAGTTCTTC.

This chain links TRBV18 with TRBJ1-2; the match to TRBD1 covers 7 bases. V lost 6 bases and J lost 5; bases outside the gene matches: 6. This CDR3 region has 13 residues. Per germline, CDR1 KGHSH and CDR2 LQKENI. CDR3 region: CASSPGQPYGYTF. The CDR3 nucleotides read TGTGCCAGCTCGCCGGGACAGCCATATGGCTACACCTTC.

V gene TRBV28 combines with J gene TRBJ2-7, with D hard to call. CDR3 length: 13 amino acids. Deletions cut 2 bases from V and 4 bases from J, with 9 bases between. From germline, CDR1 is MDHEN and CDR2 SYDVKM. The CDR3 coding sequence is TGTGCCAGCAGTTTACGGTCAGCGTACGAGCAGTACTTC. Translated, it gives CASSLRSAYEQYF.

This clone was observed a handful of times. This chain joins TRBV7-9 and TRBJ2-3, with 7 bases that match TRBD1. The CDR3 extends over 17 amino acids. The trim removed 5 bases at V and 1 base at J, leaving 12 bases unmatched. The germline gives CDR1 SEHNR, CDR2 FQNEAQ (reference sequence). CDR3 nucleotides: TGTGCCAGCAGCCTAGGGGGCGGAGTAACGGGCACAGATACGCAGTATTTT. Protein: CASSLGGGVTGTDTQYF.

This clone occurred a few times. The rearrangement links TRBV5-8 to TRBJ2-5; no clear D gene. The DNA end is more similar to TRBJ2-7, so the J call may be wrong. This CDR3 is built from 13 residues. Per germline, CDR1 SGHTS and CDR2 YDEGEE. The DNA for the CDR3 is TGTGCCAGCAGCGCTGACATCTTTGGCGAGCAGTACTTC. Protein: CASSADIFGEQYF.

The rearrangement uses TRBV7-2 and TRBJ2-1; TRBD2 matches at 10 bases. J lost 6 bases, V lost 1 base, and 3 bases had no gene match. Germline V gives CDR1 SGHTA, CDR2 FQGNSA. The length of the CDR3 is 15 residues. For the CDR3, the DNA is TGTGCCAGCAGCTTAGTGAGCGGGGGGGCCAATGAGCAGTTCTTC. Translating gives CASSLVSGGANEQFF.

The chain combines TRBV27 with TRBJ2-5; the match to TRBD2 covers 9 bases. CDR3 length: 16 residues. V shed 1 base, J shed 5 bases, and the junction held 8 bases outside the gene matches. The V gene's germline CDR1 is MNHEY and CDR2 SMNVEV (reference sequence). In DNA, the CDR3 is TGTGCCAGCAGTTTATTGGGTAGCGGGGGAGTCGAGACCCAGTACTTC. It specifies CASSLLGSGGVETQYF.

The chain couples TRBV5-6 to TRBJ2-1; 10 positions agree with TRBD2. Germline V gene lookup returns CDR1 SGHDT and CDR2 YYEEEE. V trimming: 4 bases; J trimming: 3 bases; junction bases outside the gene matches: 7. This CDR3 region has 16 residues. The DNA of the CDR3 is TGTGCCAGCAGCCCTGCTAGCGGGAGATACTACAATGAGCAGTTCTTC. Protein sequence: CASSPASGRYYNEQFF. Looking up the rest from reference TRBV5-6 and TRBJ2-1 gives the full variable domain: DAGVTQSPTHLIKTRGQQVTLRCSPKSGHDTVSWYQQALGQGPQFIFQYYEEEERQRGNFPDRFSGHQFPNYSSELNVNALLLGDSALYLCASSPASGRYYNEQFFGPGTRLTVL.

This clone was counted a few times. This sequence joins TRBV5-6 and TRBJ1-5; the D gene is possibly TRBD1 (5 bases). From germline, CDR1 is SGHDT and CDR2 YYEEEE. CDR3 size: 15 residues. V was clipped by 5 bases and J by 1 base, with 13 bases between them. The CDR3 DNA follows: TGTGCCAGCAGTGCTGGAGGGGAGAGCAATCAGCCCCAGCATTTT. This sequence encodes CASSAGGESNQPQHF.

The chain has TRBV10-3 and TRBJ1-1; D is unclear. Trimming took 6 bases from V and 3 from J, leaving 8 bases between them. This CDR3 region has 12 residues. Per the germline V gene, CDR1 is ENHRY and CDR2 is SYGVKD. The CDR3 nucleotides are TGTGCCATCAGGGCGGCCGACACTGAAGCTTTCTTT. Translation gives CAIRAADTEAFF.

This sequence joins TRBV30 and TRBJ2-3, with 10 bases that match TRBD2. The CDR3 spans 14 residues. The germline V gene encodes CDR1 GTSNPN and CDR2 SVGIG (reference sequence). Unmatched junction bases numbered 1, after V lost 3 bases and J lost 1 base. The DNA of the CDR3 is TGTGCCTGGAGAACTAGCGGGGGCACAGATACGCAGTATTTT. This sequence encodes CAWRTSGGTDTQYF.

This clone was recorded a few times. The V gene is TRBV19, the J gene TRBJ2-1, with 12 positions matching TRBD2. Per germline, CDR1 LNHDA and CDR2 SQIVND (reference sequence). The trim removed 5 bases at V and 4 bases at J, leaving 6 bases unmatched. CDR3 length: 16 residues. The CDR3 bases are TGTGCCAGTAGTGTGACTAGCGGGAGTCCTTACAATGAGCAGTTCTTC. Its protein product is CASSVTSGSPYNEQFF.

This chain joins TRBV7-9 and TRBJ2-7, with TRBD1 matching over 12 bases. The germline CDR1 and CDR2 sequences are SEHNR and FQNEAQ (reference sequence). The V segment lost 1 base and the J segment 6 bases; nucleotides outside the gene matches: 7. This CDR3 comprises 16 residues. DNA of the CDR3: TGTGCCAGCAGCTTAGAGCCGGGACAGGGGGCCTTCGAGCAGTACTTC. Protein sequence: CASSLEPGQGAFEQYF.

V is TRBV5-1 and J is TRBJ2-7; D unresolved. Per the germline V gene, CDR1 is SGHRS and CDR2 is YFSETQ. Trimming cost V 3 bases and J 5 bases, with 12 bases left between them. This CDR3 region has 13 residues. The CDR3 sequence: CASSYAGSDEQYF. The CDR3 nucleotides are TGCGCCAGCAGCTACGCCGGTTCGGACGAGCAGTACTTC.

This clone came up a few times. This chain uses TRBV27 with TRBJ2-7; D possibly corresponds to TRBD2 (6 bases). Trimming shortened V by 5 bases and J by 7 bases, and 24 bases separated the two germline ends. Germline CDR1 and CDR2: MNHEY and SMNVEV (reference sequence). This CDR3 contains 16 residues. The DNA for the CDR3 is TGTGCCAGCAGTCCCACACCCGGGACTGGGGTTAGTGAGCAGTACTTC. Translating it yields CASSPTPGTGVSEQYF.

Turning to this clone: Its ends do not fully match the called genes, so a read error is possible. The rearrangement uses TRBV5-4 and TRBJ2-5; 9 bases map to TRBD1. Germline V gene lookup returns CDR1 SGHNT and CDR2 YYREEE (reference sequence). The CDR3 loop spans 14 amino acids. CDR3 nucleotides: TGTGCCAGCAGCTCCGTCCCGGGACAGGGTCTGTGGGACTTC. This sequence encodes CASSSVPGQGLWDF.

The V call is TRBV25-1, the J call TRBJ1-2; D is unclear. The CDR3 length is 12 residues. Germline V gene lookup returns CDR1 MGHDK and CDR2 SYGVNS. V was clipped by 2 bases and J by 5 bases, with 6 bases between them. CDR3 DNA: TGTGCCAGCAGTGAAAACAGTTATGGCTACACCTTC. Translated: CASSENSYGYTF.

The V gene is TRBV7-3, the J gene TRBJ2-1, with 7 bases lining up with TRBD1. The ends lost 0 bases at V and 5 bases at J; junction bases unmatched: 4. The CDR3 loop spans 15 amino acids. Germline V CDR1 and CDR2: SGHTA, FQGTGA. CDR3 region: CASSLTDRTNNEQFF. CDR3 DNA sequence: TGTGCCAGCAGCTTAACGGACAGGACCAACAATGAGCAGTTCTTC. Full variable domain (rest looked up from reference TRBV7-3 and TRBJ2-1): GAGVSQTPSNKVTEKGKYVELRCDPISGHTALYWYRQSLGQGPEFLIYFQGTGAADDSGLPNDRFFAVRPEGSVSTLKIQRTERGDSAVYLCASSLTDRTNNEQFFGPGTRLTVL.

The V and J genes are TRBV11-2 and TRBJ1-1; TRBD1 aligns across 9 bases. J gave up 9 bases and V 5 bases, and 10 bases lay outside the gene matches. From germline, CDR1 is SGHAT and CDR2 FQNNGV. The CDR3 length is 14 residues. The CDR3 DNA reads as TGTGCCAGCAGCGCTTATCTCGGACAGGGGAAAGCTTTCTTT. Its translation: CASSAYLGQGKAFF.

The rearrangement joins TRBV6-1 to TRBJ1-4; D is uncertain. The ends were cut back, 7 bases at V and 2 bases at J, with 14 bases in the middle. The germline CDR1 and CDR2 sequences are MNHNS and SASEGT. The CDR3 runs to 15 residues. The CDR3 DNA is TGTGCCAGCACCAGACACTCCGGCACTAATGAAAAACTGTTTTTT. Translating it yields CASTRHSGTNEKLFF.

The chain has TRBV5-4 and TRBJ2-5, with 9 bases matching TRBD2. V was clipped by 4 bases and J by 2 bases; unmatched bases: 9. The CDR3 contains 16 residues. Germline V gene sequence: CDR1 SGHNT, CDR2 YYREEE (reference sequence). The CDR3 loop is CASSPPPRGGQETQYF. Written as DNA, the CDR3 is TGTGCCAGCAGCCCGCCCCCGCGGGGGGGACAAGAGACCCAGTACTTC.

The chain combines TRBV7-2 with TRBJ1-3; possible D gene TRBD1, 6 bases. The ends were cut back, 5 bases at V and 2 bases at J, with 13 bases in the middle. Germline V CDR1 and CDR2: SGHTA, FQGNSA. The CDR3 has 15 amino acids. CDR3 loop: CASSRAGAAGNTIYF. The CDR3 coding sequence is TGTGCCAGCAGCCGCGCAGGGGCTGCTGGAAACACCATATATTTT. Using reference TRBV7-2 and TRBJ1-3 for the parts outside the CDR3, the full variable domain is GAGVSQSPSNKVTEKGKDVELRCDPISGHTALYWYRQSLGQGLEFLIYFQGNSAPDKSGLPSDRFSAERTGGSVSTLTIQRTQQEDSAVYLCASSRAGAAGNTIYFGEGSWLTVV.

This clone was seen a few times. CDR3 region: CASSLGGSNYEQYF. Here the CDR3 DNA reads TGTGCCAGCAGCTTGGGGGGATCAAACTACGAGCAGTACTTC. The chain recombines TRBV7-9 with TRBJ2-5; D might be TRBD2 (6 bases). The J call is uncertain, as TRBJ2-7 better fits the DNA end. This CDR3 has 14 amino acids. Germline CDR1 reads SEHNR; CDR2 reads FQNEAQ (reference sequence).

The CDR3 sequence: CASSYSSGDSYGYTF. In DNA, the CDR3 is TGTGCCAGCAGTTACTCGTCCGGGGACAGTTATGGCTACACCTTC. The V and J genes are TRBV6-5 and TRBJ1-2; TRBD1 matches 7 bases. V was pared by 0 bases and J by 5 bases, with 6 bases of the junction left unmatched. CDR3 length equals 15 residues. CDR1 and CDR2 from the germline V gene are MNHEY and SVGAGI.

The J gene is TRBJ1-1, the V gene TRBV5-1; possibly TRBD1 for D (5 bases). Trimming pared 0 bases from V and 5 bases from J, leaving 5 bases between. Germline V CDR1 and CDR2: SGHRS, YFSETQ. The CDR3 contains 12 residues. The chain's CDR3 is CASSLDRTEAFF. CDR3 DNA sequence: TGCGCCAGCAGCTTGGACAGGACTGAAGCTTTCTTT.

This clone was seen a few times. The chain couples TRBV9 to TRBJ2-2; no firm D call. This CDR3 is 16 amino acids long. Per germline, CDR1 SGDLS and CDR2 YYNGEE. V was shortened by 0 bases and J by 0 bases, with 9 bases between the two germline ends. CDR3 DNA sequence: TGTGCCAGCAGCGTAGGGCGGTTCGCGAACACCGGGGAGCTGTTTTTT. Its protein product is CASSVGRFANTGELFF.